The rows below give T cell receptor beta chains drawn from one sample of a study of T cell responses to AZD1222 COVID-19 vaccine. TCRdb keeps only in-frame clones here, not all; method: immunoSEQ multiplex PCR. The repertoire holds some 250,000 clones, with 90% to 95% as singletons. Material: peripheral blood, obtained 28 days after the second AZD1222 dose. The receptors were sampled from an adult who received the AZD1222 COVID-19 vaccine. Each CDR3 is given with its conserved first and last residue. Some rows have no size entry. The others give once, few or many, or a class for an expanded clone.

V,size,CDR3
TRBV9,.,CASSVDSRGDTEAFF
TRBV6-5,.,CASRVAQAAGELFF
TRBV10-2,.,CASSGLAGGSDTGELFF
TRBV28,few,CASSLLSSNYGYTF
TRBV5-1,.,CASSSGRWRGGYTF
TRBV9,.,CASSGGKDTEAFF
TRBV9,.,CASSASGTSGRALSGANVLTF
TRBV27,.,CASSRGTPTNQPQHF
TRBV7-8,.,CASSHPGQGNTEAFF
TRBV29-1,.,CSSTYGSRSYNEQFF
TRBV10-3,.,CAISPDRKGTDTQYF
TRBV5-1,.,CASSLGDRPGEQYF
TRBV19,.,CASSPRTGLSNQPQHF
TRBV7-2,.,CASSASGPGNQPQHF
TRBV7-3,.,CASTVRAGDTQYF
TRBV7-9,.,CASAPGTTVFEQYF
TRBV18,.,CASSPVLGESNYGYTF
TRBV18,once,CASSPDLGDSPLHF